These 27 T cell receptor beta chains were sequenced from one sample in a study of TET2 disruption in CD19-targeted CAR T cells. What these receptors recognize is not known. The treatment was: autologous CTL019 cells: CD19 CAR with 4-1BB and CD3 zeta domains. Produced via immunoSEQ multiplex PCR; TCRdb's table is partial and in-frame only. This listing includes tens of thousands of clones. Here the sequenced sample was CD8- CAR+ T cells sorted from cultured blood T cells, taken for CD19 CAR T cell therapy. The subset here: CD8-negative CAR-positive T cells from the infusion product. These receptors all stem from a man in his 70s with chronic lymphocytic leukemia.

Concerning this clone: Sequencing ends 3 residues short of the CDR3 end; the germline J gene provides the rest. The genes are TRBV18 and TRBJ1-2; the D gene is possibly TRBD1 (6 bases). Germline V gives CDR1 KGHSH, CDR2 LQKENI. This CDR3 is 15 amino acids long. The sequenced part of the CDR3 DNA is TGTGCCAGCTCACCCGCCGGGGGGCCTCTCTACGAC. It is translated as CASSPAGGPLYD. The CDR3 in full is CASSPAGGPLYDYTF.

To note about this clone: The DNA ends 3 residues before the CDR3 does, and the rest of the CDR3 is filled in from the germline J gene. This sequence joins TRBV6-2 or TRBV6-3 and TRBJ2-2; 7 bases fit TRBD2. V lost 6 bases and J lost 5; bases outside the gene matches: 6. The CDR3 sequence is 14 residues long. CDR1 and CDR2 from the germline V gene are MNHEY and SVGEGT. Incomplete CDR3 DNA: TGTGCCAGCAGATGGCTAGCGGATACCGGGGAG. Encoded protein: CASRWLADTGE. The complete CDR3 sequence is CASRWLADTGELFF.

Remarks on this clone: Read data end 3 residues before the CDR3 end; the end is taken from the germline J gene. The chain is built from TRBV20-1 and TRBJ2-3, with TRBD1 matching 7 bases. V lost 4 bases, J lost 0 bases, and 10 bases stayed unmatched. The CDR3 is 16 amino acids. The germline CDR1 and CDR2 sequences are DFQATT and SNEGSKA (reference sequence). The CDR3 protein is CSATPWTGVSTDTQYF. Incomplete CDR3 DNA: TGCAGTGCTACCCCCTGGACAGGCGTTAGCACAGATACG.

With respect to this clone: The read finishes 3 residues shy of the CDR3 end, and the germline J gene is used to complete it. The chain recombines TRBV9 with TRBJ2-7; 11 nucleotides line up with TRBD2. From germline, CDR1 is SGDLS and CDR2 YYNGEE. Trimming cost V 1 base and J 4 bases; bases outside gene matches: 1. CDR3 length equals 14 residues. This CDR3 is CASSVWTSGYEQYF. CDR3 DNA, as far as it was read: TGTGCCAGCAGCGTATGGACTAGCGGGTACGAG.

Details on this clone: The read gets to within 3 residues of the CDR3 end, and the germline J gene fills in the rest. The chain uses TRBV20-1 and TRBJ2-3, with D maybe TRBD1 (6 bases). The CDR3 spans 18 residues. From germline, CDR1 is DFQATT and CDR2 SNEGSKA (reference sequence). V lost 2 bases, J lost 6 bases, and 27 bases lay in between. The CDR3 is CSARPSPGQIYFRDTQYF. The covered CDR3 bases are TGCAGTGCTAGACCCTCACCCGGACAGATATATTTTCGGGATACG.

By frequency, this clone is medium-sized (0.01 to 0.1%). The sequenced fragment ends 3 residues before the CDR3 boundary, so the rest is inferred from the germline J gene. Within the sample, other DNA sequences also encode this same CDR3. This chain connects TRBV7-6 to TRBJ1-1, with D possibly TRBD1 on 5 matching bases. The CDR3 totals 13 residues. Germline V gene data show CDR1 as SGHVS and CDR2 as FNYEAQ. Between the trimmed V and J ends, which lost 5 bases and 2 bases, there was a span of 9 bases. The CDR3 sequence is CASSADSNTEAFF. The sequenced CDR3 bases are TGTGCCAGCAGCGCCGACAGTAACACTGAA.

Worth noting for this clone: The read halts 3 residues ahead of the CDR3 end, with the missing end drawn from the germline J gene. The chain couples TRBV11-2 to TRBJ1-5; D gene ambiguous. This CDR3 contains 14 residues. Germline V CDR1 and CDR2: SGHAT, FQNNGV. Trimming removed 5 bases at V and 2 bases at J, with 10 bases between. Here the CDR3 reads CASSPQPGNQPQHF. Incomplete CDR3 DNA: TGTGCCAGCAGCCCACAGCCTGGCAATCAGCCC.

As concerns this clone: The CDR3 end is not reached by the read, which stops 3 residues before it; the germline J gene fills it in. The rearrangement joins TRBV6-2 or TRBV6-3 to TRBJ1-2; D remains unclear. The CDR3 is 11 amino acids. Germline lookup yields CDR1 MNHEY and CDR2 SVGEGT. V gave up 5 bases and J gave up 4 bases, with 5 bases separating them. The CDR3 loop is CASSPGYGYTF. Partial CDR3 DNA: TGTGCCAGCAGTCCAGGCTATGGC.

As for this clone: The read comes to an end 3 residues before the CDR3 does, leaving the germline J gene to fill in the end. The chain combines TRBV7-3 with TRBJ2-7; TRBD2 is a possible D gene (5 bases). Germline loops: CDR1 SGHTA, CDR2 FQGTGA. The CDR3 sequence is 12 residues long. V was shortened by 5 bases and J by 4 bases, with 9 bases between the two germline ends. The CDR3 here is CASSLRGYEQYF. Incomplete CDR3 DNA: TGTGCCAGCAGCCTCCGGGGATACGAG.

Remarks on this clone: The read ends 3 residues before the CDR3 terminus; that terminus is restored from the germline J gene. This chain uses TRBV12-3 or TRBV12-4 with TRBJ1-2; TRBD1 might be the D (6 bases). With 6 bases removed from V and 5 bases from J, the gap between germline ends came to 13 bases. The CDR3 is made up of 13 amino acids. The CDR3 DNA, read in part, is TGTGCCAGCAGCCGAGACAGGATTTATGGC. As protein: CASSRDRIYG. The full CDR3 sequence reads CASSRDRIYGYTF.

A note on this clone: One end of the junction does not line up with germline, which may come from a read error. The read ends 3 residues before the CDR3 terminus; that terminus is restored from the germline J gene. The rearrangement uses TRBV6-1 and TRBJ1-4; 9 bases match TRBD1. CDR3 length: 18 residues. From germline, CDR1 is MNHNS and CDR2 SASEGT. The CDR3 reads CANSEWDRADVGNSPLFF. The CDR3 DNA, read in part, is TGTGCCAACAGTGAATGGGACAGGGCTGATGTCGGTAATTCACCA.

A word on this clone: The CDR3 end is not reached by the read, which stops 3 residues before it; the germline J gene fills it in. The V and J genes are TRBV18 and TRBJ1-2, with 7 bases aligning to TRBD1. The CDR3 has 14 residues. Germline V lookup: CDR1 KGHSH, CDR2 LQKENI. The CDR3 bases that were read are TGTGCCAGCTCACCACCCGGGACAGCCCAACAC. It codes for CASSPPGTAQH. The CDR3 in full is CASSPPGTAQHYTF.

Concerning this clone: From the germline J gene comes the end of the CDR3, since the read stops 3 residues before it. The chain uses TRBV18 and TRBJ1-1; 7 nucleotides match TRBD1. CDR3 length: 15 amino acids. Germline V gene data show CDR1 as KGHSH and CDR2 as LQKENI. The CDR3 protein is CASSIDRAFQETAFF. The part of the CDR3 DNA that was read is TGTGCCAGCTCAATAGACAGGGCGTTCCAAGAGACC.

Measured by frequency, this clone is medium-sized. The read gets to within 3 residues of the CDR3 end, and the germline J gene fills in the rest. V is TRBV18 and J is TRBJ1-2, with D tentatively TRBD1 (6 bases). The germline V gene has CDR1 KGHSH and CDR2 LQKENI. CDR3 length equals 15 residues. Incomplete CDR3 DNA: TGTGCCAGCTCACCCGGGGGGGGCCAGGCCGTCGGC. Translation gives CASSPGGGQAVG. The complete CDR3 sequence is CASSPGGGQAVGYTF. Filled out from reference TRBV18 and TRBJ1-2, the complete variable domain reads NAGVMQNPRHLVRRRGQEARLRCSPMKGHSHVYWYRQLPEEGLKFMVYLQKENIIDESGMPKERFSAEFPKEGPSILRIQQVVRGDSAAYFCASSPGGGQAVGYTFGSGTRLTVV.

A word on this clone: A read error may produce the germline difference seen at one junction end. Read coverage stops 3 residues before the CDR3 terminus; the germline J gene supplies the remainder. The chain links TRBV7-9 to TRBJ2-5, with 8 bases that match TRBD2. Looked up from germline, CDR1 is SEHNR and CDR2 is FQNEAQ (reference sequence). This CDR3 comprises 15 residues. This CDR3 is CSSSLWRGEQETQYF. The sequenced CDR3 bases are TGTTCCAGCAGCTTATGGCGGGGGGAGCAAGAGACC.

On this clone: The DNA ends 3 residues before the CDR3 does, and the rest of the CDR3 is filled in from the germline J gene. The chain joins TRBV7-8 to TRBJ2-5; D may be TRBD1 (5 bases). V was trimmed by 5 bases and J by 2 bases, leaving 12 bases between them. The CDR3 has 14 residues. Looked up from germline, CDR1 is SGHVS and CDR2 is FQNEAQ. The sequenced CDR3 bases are TGTGCCAGCAGCAAATGGGGCCAGCAAGAGACC. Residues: CASSKWGQQET. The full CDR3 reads CASSKWGQQETQYF.

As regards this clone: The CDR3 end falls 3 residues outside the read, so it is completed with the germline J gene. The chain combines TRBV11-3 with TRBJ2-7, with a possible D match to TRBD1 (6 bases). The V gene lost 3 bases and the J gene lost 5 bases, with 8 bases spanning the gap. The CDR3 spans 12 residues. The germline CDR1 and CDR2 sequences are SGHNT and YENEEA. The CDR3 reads CASSFTGNEQYF. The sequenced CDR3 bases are TGTGCCAGCAGCTTCACAGGGAACGAG.

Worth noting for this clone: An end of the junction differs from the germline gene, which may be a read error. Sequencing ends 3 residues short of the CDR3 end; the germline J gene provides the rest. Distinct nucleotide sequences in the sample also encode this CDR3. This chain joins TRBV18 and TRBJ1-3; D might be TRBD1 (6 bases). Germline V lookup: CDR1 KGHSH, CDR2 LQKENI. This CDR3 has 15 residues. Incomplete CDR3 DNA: TGTGCCAGCTCACCACCGAGGACAGCTGGAAACACT. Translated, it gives CASSPPRTAGNT. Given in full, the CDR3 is CASSPPRTAGNTIYF. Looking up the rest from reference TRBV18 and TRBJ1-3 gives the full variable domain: NAGVMQNPRHLVRRRGQEARLRCSPMKGHSHVYWYRQLPEEGLKFMVYLQKENIIDESGMPKERFSAEFPKEGPSILRIQQVVRGDSAAYFCASSPPRTAGNTIYFGEGSWLTVV.

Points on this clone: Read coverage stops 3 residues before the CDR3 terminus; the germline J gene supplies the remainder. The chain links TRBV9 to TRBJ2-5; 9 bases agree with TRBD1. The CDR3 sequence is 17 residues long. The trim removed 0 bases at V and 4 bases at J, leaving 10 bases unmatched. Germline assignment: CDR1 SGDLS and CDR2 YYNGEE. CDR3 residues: CASSVAPPGQGGETQYF. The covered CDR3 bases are TGTGCCAGCAGCGTAGCCCCACCGGGACAGGGAGGAGAGACC.

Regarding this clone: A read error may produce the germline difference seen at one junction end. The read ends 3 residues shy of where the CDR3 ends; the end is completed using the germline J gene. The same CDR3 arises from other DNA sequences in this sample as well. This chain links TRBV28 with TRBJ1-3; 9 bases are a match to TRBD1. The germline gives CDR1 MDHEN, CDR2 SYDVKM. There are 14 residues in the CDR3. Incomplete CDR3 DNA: TGTGCCAGCAGAACAGGGGGCGGTGGAAACACT. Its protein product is CASRTGGGGNT. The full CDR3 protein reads CASRTGGGGNTIYF.

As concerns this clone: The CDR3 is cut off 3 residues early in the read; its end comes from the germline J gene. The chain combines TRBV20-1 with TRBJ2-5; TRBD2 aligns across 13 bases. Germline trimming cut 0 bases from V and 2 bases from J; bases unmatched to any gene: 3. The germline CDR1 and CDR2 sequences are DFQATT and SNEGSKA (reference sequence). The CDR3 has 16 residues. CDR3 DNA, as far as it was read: TGCAGTGCTAGAGATTTACTAGCGGGGGGGCAAGAGACC. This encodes CSARDLLAGGQET. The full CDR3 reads CSARDLLAGGQETQYF.

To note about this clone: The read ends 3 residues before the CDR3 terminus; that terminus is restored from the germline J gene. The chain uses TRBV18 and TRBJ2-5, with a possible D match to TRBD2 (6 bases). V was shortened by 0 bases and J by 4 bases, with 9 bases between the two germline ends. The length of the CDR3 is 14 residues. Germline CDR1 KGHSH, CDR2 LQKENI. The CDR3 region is CASSPPSGLETQYF. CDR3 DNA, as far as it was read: TGTGCCAGCTCACCACCCAGCGGGTTAGAGACC.

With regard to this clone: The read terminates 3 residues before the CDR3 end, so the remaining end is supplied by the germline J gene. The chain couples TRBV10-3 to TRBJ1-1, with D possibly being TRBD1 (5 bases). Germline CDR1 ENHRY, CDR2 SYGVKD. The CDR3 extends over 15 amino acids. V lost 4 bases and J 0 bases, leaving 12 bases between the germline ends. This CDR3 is CAISAGDRMNTEAFF. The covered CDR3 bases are TGTGCCATCAGTGCGGGGGACCGCATGAACACTGAA.

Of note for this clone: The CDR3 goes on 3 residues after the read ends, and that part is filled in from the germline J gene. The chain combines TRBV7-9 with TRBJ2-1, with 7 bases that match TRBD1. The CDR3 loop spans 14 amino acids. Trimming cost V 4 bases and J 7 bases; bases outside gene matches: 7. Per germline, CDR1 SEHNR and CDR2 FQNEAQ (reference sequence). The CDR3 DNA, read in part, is TGTGCCAGCAGCTGGGGACAGAGACCTAATGAG. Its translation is CASSWGQRPNE. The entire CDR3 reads CASSWGQRPNEQFF.

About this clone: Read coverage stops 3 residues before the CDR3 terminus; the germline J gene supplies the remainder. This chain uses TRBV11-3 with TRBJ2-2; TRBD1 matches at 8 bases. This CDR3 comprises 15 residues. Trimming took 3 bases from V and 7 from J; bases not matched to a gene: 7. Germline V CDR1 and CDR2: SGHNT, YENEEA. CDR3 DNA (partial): TGTGCCAGCAGCTTTCGACAGGGGCGGGGCGGGGAG. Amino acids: CASSFRQGRGGE. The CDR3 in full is CASSFRQGRGGELFF.

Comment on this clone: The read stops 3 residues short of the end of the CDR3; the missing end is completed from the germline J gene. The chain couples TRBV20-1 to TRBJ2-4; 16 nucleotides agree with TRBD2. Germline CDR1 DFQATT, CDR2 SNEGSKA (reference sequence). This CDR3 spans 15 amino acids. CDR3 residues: CSARAGTSGGGRQYF. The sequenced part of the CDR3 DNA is TGCAGTGCTAGAGCCGGGACTAGCGGGGGGGGCCGT.

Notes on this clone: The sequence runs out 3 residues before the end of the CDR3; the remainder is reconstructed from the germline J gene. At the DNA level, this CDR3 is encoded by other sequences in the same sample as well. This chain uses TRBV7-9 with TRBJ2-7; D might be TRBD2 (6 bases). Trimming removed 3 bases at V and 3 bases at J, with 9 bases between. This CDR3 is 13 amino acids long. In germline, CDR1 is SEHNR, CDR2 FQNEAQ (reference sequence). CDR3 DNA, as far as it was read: TGTGCCAGCAGCTTGGGACTCAGCTACGAG. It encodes CASSLGLSYE. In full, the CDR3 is CASSLGLSYEQYF.